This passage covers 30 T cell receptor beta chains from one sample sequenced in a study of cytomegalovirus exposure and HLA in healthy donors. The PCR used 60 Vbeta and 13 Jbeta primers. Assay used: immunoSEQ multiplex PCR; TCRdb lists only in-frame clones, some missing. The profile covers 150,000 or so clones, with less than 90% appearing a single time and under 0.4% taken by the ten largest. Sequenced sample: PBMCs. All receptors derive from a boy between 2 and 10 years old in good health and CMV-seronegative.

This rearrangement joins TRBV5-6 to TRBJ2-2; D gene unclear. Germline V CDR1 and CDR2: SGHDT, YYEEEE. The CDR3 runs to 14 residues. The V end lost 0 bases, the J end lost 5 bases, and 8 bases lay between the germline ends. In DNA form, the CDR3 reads TGTGCCAGCAGCTTGGTACCCGAGACCGGGGAGCTGTTTTTT. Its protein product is CASSLVPETGELFF.

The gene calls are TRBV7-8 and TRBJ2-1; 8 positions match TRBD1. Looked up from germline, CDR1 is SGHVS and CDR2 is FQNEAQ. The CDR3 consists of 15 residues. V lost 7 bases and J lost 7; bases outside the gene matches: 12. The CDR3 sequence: CASTLTRGRKNEQFF. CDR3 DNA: TGTGCCAGCACTCTAACCAGGGGGCGGAAAAATGAGCAGTTCTTC.

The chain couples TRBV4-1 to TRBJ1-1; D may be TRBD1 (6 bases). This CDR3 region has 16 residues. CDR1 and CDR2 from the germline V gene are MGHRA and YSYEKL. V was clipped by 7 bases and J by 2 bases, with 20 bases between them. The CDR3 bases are TGCGCCAGCACCCAGGGGAGGGGAGGGAAAAACACTGAAGCTTTCTTT. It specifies CASTQGRGGKNTEAFF.

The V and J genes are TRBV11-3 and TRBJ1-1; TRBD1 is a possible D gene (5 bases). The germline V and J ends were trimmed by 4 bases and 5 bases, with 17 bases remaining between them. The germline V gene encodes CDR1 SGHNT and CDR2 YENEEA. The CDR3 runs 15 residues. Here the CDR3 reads CASSSGGGVQTEAFF. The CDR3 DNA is TGTGCCAGCAGCTCAGGCGGGGGGGTACAAACTGAAGCTTTCTTT.

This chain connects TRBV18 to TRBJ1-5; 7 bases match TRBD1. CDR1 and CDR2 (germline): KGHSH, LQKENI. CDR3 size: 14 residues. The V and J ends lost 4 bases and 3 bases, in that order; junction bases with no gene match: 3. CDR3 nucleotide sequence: TGTGCCAGCTCACGACAGGGTTTCAATCAGCCCCAGCATTTT. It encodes CASSRQGFNQPQHF.

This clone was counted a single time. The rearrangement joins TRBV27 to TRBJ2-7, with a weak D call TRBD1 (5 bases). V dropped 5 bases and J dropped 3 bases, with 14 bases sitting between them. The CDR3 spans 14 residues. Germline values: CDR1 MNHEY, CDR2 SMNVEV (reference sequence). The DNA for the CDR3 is TGTGCCAGCAGTACCTCGACAGTTCTCTACGAGCAGTACTTC. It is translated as CASSTSTVLYEQYF.

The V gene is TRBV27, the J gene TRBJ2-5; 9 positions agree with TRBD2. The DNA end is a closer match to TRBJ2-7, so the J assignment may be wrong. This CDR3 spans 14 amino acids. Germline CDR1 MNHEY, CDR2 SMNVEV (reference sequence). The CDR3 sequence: CASSSSGNVNEQYF. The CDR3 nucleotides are TGTGCCAGCAGTTCTAGCGGGAACGTCAACGAGCAGTACTTC.

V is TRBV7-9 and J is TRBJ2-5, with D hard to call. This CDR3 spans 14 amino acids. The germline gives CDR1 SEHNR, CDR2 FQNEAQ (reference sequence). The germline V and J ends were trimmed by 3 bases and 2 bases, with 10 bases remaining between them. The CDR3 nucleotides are TGTGCCAGCAGCTTCGTAACTACTCAAGAGACCCAGTACTTC. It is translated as CASSFVTTQETQYF.

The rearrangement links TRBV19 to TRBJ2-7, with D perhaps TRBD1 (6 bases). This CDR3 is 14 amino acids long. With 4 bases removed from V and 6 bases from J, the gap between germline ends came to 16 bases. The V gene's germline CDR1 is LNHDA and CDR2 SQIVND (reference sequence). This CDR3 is CASSNPPTGSEQYF. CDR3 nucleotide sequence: TGTGCCAGTAGTAACCCCCCTACAGGGTCCGAGCAGTACTTC.

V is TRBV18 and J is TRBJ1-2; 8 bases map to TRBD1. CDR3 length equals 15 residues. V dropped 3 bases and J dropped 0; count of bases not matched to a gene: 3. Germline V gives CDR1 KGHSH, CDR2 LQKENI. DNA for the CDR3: TGTGCCAGCTCACCTCGACAGGGGACTAACTATGGCTACACCTTC. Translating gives CASSPRQGTNYGYTF.

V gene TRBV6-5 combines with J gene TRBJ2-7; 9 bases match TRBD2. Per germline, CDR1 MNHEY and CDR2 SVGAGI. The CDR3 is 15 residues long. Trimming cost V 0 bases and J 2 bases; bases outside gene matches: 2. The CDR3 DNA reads TGTGCCAGCAGTTACTCTAGCGGGGGAACCTACGAGCAGTACTTC. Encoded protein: CASSYSSGGTYEQYF.

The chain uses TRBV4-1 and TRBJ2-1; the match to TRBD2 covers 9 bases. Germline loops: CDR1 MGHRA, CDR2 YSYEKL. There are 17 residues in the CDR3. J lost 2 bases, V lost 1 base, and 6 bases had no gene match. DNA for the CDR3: TGCGCCAGCAGCCAAGTGATAGCGGGAGTTGCCTACAATGAGCAGTTCTTC. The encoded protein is CASSQVIAGVAYNEQFF.

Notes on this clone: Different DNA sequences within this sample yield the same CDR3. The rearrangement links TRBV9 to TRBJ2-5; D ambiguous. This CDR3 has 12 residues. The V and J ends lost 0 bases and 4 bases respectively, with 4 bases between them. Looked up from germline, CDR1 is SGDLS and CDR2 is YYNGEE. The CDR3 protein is CASSVAGETQYF. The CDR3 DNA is TGTGCCAGCAGCGTAGCGGGAGAGACCCAGTACTTC.

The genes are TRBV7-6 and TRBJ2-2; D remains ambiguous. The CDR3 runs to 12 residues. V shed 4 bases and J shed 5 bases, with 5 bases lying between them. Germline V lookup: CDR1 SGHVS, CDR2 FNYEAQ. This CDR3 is CASSSGTGELFF. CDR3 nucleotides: TGTGCCAGCAGCTCCGGGACCGGGGAGCTGTTTTTT.

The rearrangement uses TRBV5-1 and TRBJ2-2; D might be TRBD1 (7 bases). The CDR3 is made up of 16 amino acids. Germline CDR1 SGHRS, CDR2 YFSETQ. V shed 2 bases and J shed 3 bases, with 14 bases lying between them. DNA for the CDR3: TGCGCCAGCAGCTTAAAGGCCAGGGGGGACACCGGGGAGCTGTTTTTT. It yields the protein CASSLKARGDTGELFF. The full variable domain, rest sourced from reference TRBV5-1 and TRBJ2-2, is KAGVTQTPRYLIKTRGQQVTLSCSPISGHRSVSWYQQTPGQGLQFLFEYFSETQRNKGNFPGRFSGRQFSNSRSEMNVSTLELGDSALYLCASSLKARGDTGELFFGEGSRLTVL.

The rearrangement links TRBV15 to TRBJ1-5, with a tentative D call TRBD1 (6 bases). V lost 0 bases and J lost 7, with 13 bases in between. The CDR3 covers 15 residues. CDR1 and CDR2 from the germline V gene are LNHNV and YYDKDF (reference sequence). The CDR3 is CATSRDLGGGQPQHF. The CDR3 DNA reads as TGTGCCACCAGCAGAGATCTTGGGGGGGGCCAGCCCCAGCATTTT. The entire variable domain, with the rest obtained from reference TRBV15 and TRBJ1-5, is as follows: DAMVIQNPRYQVTQFGKPVTLSCSQTLNHNVMYWYQQKSSQAPKLLFHYYDKDFNNEADTPDNFQSRRPNTSFCFLDIRSPGLGDTAMYLCATSRDLGGGQPQHFGDGTRLSIL.

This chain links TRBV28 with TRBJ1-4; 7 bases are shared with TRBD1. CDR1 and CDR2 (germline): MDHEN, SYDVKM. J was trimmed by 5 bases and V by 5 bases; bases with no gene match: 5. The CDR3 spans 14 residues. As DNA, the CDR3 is TGTGCCAGCAGTCCAACAGGGGCGAATGAAAAACTGTTTTTT. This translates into CASSPTGANEKLFF.

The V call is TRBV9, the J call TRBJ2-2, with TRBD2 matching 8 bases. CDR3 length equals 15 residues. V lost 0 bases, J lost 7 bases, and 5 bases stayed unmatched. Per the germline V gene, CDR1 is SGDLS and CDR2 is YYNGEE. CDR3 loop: CASSVAGGVFGELFF. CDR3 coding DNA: TGTGCCAGCAGCGTAGCGGGAGGGGTTTTCGGGGAGCTGTTTTTT. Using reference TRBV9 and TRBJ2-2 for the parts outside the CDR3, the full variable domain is DSGVTQTPKHLITATGQRVTLRCSPRSGDLSVYWYQQSLDQGLQFLIQYYNGEERAKGNILERFSAQQFPDLHSELNLSSLELGDSALYFCASSVAGGVFGELFFGEGSRLTVL.

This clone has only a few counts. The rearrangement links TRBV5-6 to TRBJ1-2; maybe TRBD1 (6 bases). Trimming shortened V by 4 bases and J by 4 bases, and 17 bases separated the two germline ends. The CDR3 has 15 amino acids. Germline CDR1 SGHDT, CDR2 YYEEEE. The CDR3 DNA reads TGTGCCAGCAGCCAGATACAGGGTATGGCCTATGGCTACACCTTC. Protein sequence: CASSQIQGMAYGYTF. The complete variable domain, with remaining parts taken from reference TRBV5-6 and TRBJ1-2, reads DAGVTQSPTHLIKTRGQQVTLRCSPKSGHDTVSWYQQALGQGPQFIFQYYEEEERQRGNFPDRFSGHQFPNYSSELNVNALLLGDSALYLCASSQIQGMAYGYTFGSGTRLTVV.

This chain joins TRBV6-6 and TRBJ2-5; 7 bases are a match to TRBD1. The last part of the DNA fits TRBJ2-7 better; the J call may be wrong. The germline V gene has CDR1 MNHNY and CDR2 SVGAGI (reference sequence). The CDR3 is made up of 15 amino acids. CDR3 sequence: CASSYGGQLSYEQYF. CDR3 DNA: TGTGCCAGCAGTTACGGGGGACAGCTGTCGTACGAGCAGTACTTC.

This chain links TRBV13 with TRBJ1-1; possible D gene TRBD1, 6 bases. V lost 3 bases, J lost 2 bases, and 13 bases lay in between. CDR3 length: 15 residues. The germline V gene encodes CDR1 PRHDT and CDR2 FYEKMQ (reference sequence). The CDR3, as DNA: TGTGCCAGCAGCTTCCGGACAGACATCAACACTGAAGCTTTCTTT. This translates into CASSFRTDINTEAFF.

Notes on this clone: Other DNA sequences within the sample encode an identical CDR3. The CDR3 DNA reads as TGCGCCAGCAGTGACCAGACTAGTGGGAGGTCCTTGTACTTC. This translates into CASSDQTSGRSLYF. V and J are TRBV10-1 and TRBJ2-7, with D perhaps TRBD2 (6 bases). Looked up from germline, CDR1 is WNHNN and CDR2 is SYGVQD (reference sequence). The germline V and J ends were trimmed by 3 bases and 12 bases, with 21 bases remaining between them. The CDR3 consists of 14 residues.

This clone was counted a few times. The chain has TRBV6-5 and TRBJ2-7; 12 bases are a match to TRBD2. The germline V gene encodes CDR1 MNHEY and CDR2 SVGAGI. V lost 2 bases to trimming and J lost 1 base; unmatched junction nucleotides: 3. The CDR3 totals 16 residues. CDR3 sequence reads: CASSYTGLAGSYEQYF. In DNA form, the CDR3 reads TGTGCCAGCAGTTACACCGGACTAGCGGGATCCTACGAGCAGTACTTC.

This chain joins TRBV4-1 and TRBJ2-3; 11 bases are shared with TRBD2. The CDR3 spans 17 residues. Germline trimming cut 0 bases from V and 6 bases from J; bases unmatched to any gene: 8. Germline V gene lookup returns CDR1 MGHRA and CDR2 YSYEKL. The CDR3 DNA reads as TGCGCCAGCAGCCAAGATATTACTAGCGGGAGCCCCGATACGCAGTATTTT. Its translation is CASSQDITSGSPDTQYF.

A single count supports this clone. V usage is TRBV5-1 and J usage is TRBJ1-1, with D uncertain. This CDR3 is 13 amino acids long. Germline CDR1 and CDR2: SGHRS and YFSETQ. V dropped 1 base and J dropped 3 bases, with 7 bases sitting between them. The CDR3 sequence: CASSLQADTEAFF. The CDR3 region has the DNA TGCGCCAGCAGCTTGCAGGCTGACACTGAAGCTTTCTTT.

The CDR3 protein is CASSPGQGLDTEAFF. In nucleotides, the CDR3 is TGTGCCAGCAGTCCCGGACAGGGTCTCGACACTGAAGCTTTCTTT. The rearrangement joins TRBV7-9 to TRBJ1-1, with 8 bases matching TRBD1. The CDR3 extends over 15 amino acids. Germline CDR1 and CDR2: SEHNR and FQNEAQ (reference sequence). V dropped 6 bases and J dropped 3; count of bases not matched to a gene: 9.

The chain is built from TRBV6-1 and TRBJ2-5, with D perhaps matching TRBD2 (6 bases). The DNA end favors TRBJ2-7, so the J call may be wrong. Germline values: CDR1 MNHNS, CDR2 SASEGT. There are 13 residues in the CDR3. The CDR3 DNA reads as TGTGCCAGCAGTGAGATGCGGGATGACGAGCAGTACTTC. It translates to CASSEMRDDEQYF.

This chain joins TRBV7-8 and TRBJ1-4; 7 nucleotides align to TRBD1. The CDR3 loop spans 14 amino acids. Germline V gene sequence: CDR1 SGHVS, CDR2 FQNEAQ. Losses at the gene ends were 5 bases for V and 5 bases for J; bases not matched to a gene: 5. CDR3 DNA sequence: TGTGCCAGCAGCCTCGACAGGGCCAATGAAAAACTGTTTTTT. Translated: CASSLDRANEKLFF. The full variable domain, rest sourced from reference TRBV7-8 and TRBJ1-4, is GAGVSQSPRYKVAKRGQDVALRCDPISGHVSLFWYQQALGQGPEFLTYFQNEAQLDKSGLPSDRFFAERPEGSVSTLKIQRTQQEDSAVYLCASSLDRANEKLFFGSGTQLSVL.

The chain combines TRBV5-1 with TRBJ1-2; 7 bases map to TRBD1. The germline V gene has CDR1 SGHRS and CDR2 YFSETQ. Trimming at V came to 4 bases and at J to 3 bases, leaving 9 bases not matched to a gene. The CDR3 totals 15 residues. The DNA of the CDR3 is TGCGCCAGCAGCCACCCGACAGGGTCGGACTATGGCTACACCTTC. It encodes CASSHPTGSDYGYTF.

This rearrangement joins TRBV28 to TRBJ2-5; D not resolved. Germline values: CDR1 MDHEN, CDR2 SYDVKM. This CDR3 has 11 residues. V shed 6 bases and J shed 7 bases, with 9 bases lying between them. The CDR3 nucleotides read TGTGCCAGCAGCCGGTGGAGGACCCAGTACTTC. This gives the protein CASSRWRTQYF.